These 25 T cell receptor beta chains were sequenced from one sample in a study of blood T cell repertoires in COVID-19. The assay was immunoSEQ multiplex PCR, and TCRdb's table has in-frame clones only and misses some. The sample holds 250,000 to 350,000 clones, around 85% seen once. Sequencing used peripheral blood. The receptors derive from a human donor with COVID-19, enrolled during active disease. The donor label of this sample is uncertain.

Written as DNA, the CDR3 is TGTGCCAGTAGTTTGGACAGGGTTCAGCCCCAGCATTTT. It is translated as CASSLDRVQPQHF. The chain couples TRBV19 to TRBJ1-5; TRBD1 matches at 8 bases. The CDR3 has 13 amino acids. V lost 5 bases to trimming and J lost 6 bases; unmatched junction nucleotides: 3. Germline V gives CDR1 LNHDA, CDR2 SQIVND (reference sequence).

This clone was detected only once. This chain links TRBV5-1 with TRBJ2-5, with D possibly TRBD2 on 6 matching bases. The V gene's germline CDR1 is SGHRS and CDR2 YFSETQ. The CDR3 contains 16 residues. Trimming removed 0 bases at V and 2 bases at J, with 14 bases between. CDR3 region: CASSLEGTLAQETQYF. CDR3 DNA: TGCGCCAGCAGCTTGGAAGGGACTTTGGCACAAGAGACCCAGTACTTC.

This clone showed up just once. The chain couples TRBV11-2 to TRBJ2-3; perhaps TRBD2 as D (5 bases). There are 16 residues in the CDR3. Germline-derived CDR1 and CDR2 are SGHAT and FQNNGV. V lost 7 bases and J 1 base, leaving 18 bases between the germline ends. The CDR3 here is CASTPPGILGTDTQYF. CDR3 DNA sequence: TGTGCCAGCACCCCCCCGGGGATCCTTGGCACAGATACGCAGTATTTT.

The chain employs TRBV6-4 and TRBJ1-2; TRBD1 might be the D (5 bases). V lost 6 bases and J 0 bases, leaving 11 bases between the germline ends. CDR3 length: 14 amino acids. Germline loops: CDR1 MRHNA, CDR2 SNTAGT. The CDR3 reads CASSQTATNYGYTF. CDR3 coding DNA: TGTGCCAGCAGCCAGACAGCAACTAACTATGGCTACACCTTC.

This clone was counted a single time. V is TRBV2 and J is TRBJ2-1; 11 bases map to TRBD1. Germline V gene lookup returns CDR1 SNHLY and CDR2 FYNNEI. Trimming cost V 4 bases and J 2 bases; bases outside gene matches: 4. The CDR3 sequence is 16 residues long. CDR3 DNA: TGTGCCAGCAGTGGACCGGGACAGGGGGCCTACAATGAGCAGTTCTTC. Its protein product is CASSGPGQGAYNEQFF.

The chain is built from TRBV30 and TRBJ1-2, with D tentatively TRBD1 (6 bases). The CDR3 length is 14 residues. Trimming shortened V by 1 base and J by 8 bases, and 17 bases separated the two germline ends. CDR1 and CDR2 from the germline V gene are GTSNPN and SVGIG (reference sequence). The CDR3 sequence: CAWSALGQGNGYTF. CDR3 nucleotides: TGTGCCTGGAGTGCCCTCGGGCAGGGGAACGGCTACACCTTC.

In DNA, the CDR3 is TGTGCCAGCACCTCCCCGGGGGGCACTGAAGCTTTCTTT. It is translated as CASTSPGGTEAFF. This chain uses TRBV12-3 or TRBV12-4 with TRBJ1-1; D may be TRBD1 (5 bases). This CDR3 contains 13 residues. V was pared by 7 bases and J by 4 bases, with 13 bases between.

The V and J genes are TRBV18 and TRBJ2-7; TRBD2 aligns across 11 bases. The germline gives CDR1 KGHSH, CDR2 LQKENI. This CDR3 has 16 residues. With V trimmed by 2 bases and J by 2 bases, 5 bases remained unmatched. The CDR3 loop is CASSPALAGGTYEQYF. Here the CDR3 DNA reads TGTGCCAGCTCACCAGCCTTAGCGGGAGGGACCTACGAGCAGTACTTC.

This chain joins TRBV12-5 and TRBJ2-1; TRBD2 matches at 12 bases. Trimming removed 0 bases from V and 8 bases from J; junction bases left unmatched: 14. Per germline, CDR1 LGHNT and CDR2 FRNRAP. The CDR3 has 19 residues. CDR3 protein: CASGLVRLAGGPQYDEQFF. CDR3 nucleotides: TGTGCTAGTGGTTTGGTACGGCTAGCGGGAGGGCCTCAATACGATGAGCAGTTCTTC.

The chain uses TRBV28 and TRBJ1-4, with unresolved D. The CDR3 spans 13 residues. V shed 6 bases and J shed 8 bases, with 13 bases lying between them. The germline V gene has CDR1 MDHEN and CDR2 SYDVKM. DNA for the CDR3: TGTGCCAGCAGCTTTAACCAGAGGGAAAAACTGTTTTTT. Encoded protein: CASSFNQREKLFF.

This chain uses TRBV19 with TRBJ2-5; D perhaps matches TRBD1 (6 bases). Trimming shortened V by 6 bases and J by 5 bases, and 22 bases separated the two germline ends. The germline gives CDR1 LNHDA, CDR2 SQIVND (reference sequence). This CDR3 region has 16 residues. Here the CDR3 DNA reads TGTGCCAGTAGCTCCCAGCCCCGCGCTAGGGGGGAGACCCAGTACTTC. Translating it yields CASSSQPRARGETQYF.

The V and J genes are TRBV10-3 and TRBJ2-5; 7 bases align to TRBD1. The CDR3 spans 14 residues. Germline assignment: CDR1 ENHRY and CDR2 SYGVKD. Trimming took 6 bases from V and 2 from J; bases not matched to a gene: 6. The CDR3 DNA sequence: TGTGCCATCAGCCTCGGACAGGATCAAGAGACCCAGTACTTC. This gives the protein CAISLGQDQETQYF.

The genes are TRBV7-9 and TRBJ1-4; possible D gene TRBD1, 5 bases. V lost 2 bases and J 6 bases, leaving 13 bases between the germline ends. The germline V gene has CDR1 SEHNR and CDR2 FQNEAQ (reference sequence). The CDR3 is 15 amino acids. CDR3 DNA sequence: TGTGCCAGCAGCTTATTCGGTAGCAGGGATGAAAAACTGTTTTTT. Amino acids: CASSLFGSRDEKLFF.

V usage is TRBV19 and J usage is TRBJ2-7; 12 bases align to TRBD1. V was pared by 7 bases and J by 6 bases, with 16 bases of the junction left unmatched. CDR3 length: 17 amino acids. CDR1 is LNHDA and CDR2 is SQIVND in the germline V gene (reference sequence). Here the CDR3 DNA reads TGTGCCAGTAACCCCTCGCGGGGACAGGGGGCTTTCCGCGAGCAGTACTTC. It yields the protein CASNPSRGQGAFREQYF.

As DNA, the CDR3 is TGTGCCAGCAGCCCCCGAGGGGCAGCGGGAAGAACTGAAGAGACCCAGTACTTC. Amino acids: CASSPRGAAGRTEETQYF. The chain employs TRBV7-9 and TRBJ2-5; 7 positions match TRBD2. This CDR3 is 18 amino acids long. J was trimmed by 3 bases and V by 5 bases; bases with no gene match: 18. Germline V lookup: CDR1 SEHNR, CDR2 FQNEAQ (reference sequence).

This clone was found once. V usage is TRBV29-1 and J usage is TRBJ1-1; no firm D call. The ends were cut back, 6 bases at V and 1 base at J, with 12 bases in the middle. Germline CDR1 and CDR2: SQVTM and ANQGSEA. CDR3 length: 13 amino acids. The CDR3 bases are TGCAGCGTGCAACTTAGAAGGAACACTGAAGCTTTCTTT. Amino acids: CSVQLRRNTEAFF.

The gene calls are TRBV19 and TRBJ2-1; 8 bases align to TRBD1. This CDR3 comprises 16 residues. Germline V gives CDR1 LNHDA, CDR2 SQIVND (reference sequence). The V gene end was trimmed by 2 bases and the J gene end by 2 bases; junction bases not matched to a gene: 5. The DNA of the CDR3 is TGTGCCAGTAGTATACACCGGGACAGGCCCTACAATGAGCAGTTCTTC. Translation gives CASSIHRDRPYNEQFF.

This clone was counted between two and nine times. The chain recombines TRBV10-1 with TRBJ2-1; D unclear. V shed 3 bases and J shed 12 bases, with 9 bases lying between them. CDR3 length: 11 residues. Germline V gene sequence: CDR1 WNHNN, CDR2 SYGVQD (reference sequence). CDR3 sequence: CASSDTERQFF. The CDR3 nucleotides read TGCGCCAGCAGTGATACGGAGCGGCAGTTCTTC.

This chain joins TRBV20-1 and TRBJ2-5, with TRBD1 identical over 9 bases. This CDR3 contains 14 residues. Germline V lookup: CDR1 DFQATT, CDR2 SNEGSKA (reference sequence). After removal of 3 bases from V and 4 bases from J, the junction contained 6 bases not matched to a gene. CDR3 coding DNA: TGCAGTGCTAGTTCCAGACAGGGGGTAGAGACCCAGTACTTC. It yields the protein CSASSRQGVETQYF.

The genes are TRBV9 and TRBJ1-6; 9 nucleotides align to TRBD1. V lost 4 bases to trimming and J lost 9 bases; unmatched junction nucleotides: 11. The CDR3 is 16 residues long. The germline V gene encodes CDR1 SGDLS and CDR2 YYNGEE. The CDR3 region is CASSPRVTGGSSPLHF. The CDR3 nucleotides are TGTGCCAGCAGCCCCCGTGTGACAGGGGGTAGTTCACCCCTCCACTTT.

The rearrangement links TRBV12-2 to TRBJ2-7; the table's D call, TRBD1, was not checked against the DNA. TRBV12-2 is termed a pseudogene. The CDR3 is made up of 15 amino acids. The CDR3 DNA reads as TGTGCAAGTCGCCCCTCCGGGACAGTGGACTACGAGCAGTACTTC. The encoded protein is CASRPSGTVDYEQYF.

This clone was seen just once. The rearrangement joins TRBV15 to TRBJ1-2; 8 positions agree with TRBD1. CDR1 and CDR2 (germline): LNHNV, YYDKDF (reference sequence). The CDR3 contains 15 residues. The trim removed 1 base at V and 6 bases at J, leaving 7 bases unmatched. The CDR3 DNA follows: TGTGCCACCAGCAGAGGCCCTCAGGGGGCAAATGGCTACACCTTC. This gives the protein CATSRGPQGANGYTF.

This chain links TRBV27 with TRBJ2-5; TRBD1 matches 9 bases. CDR1 is MNHEY and CDR2 is SMNVEV in the germline V gene (reference sequence). The CDR3 has 14 amino acids. Germline trimming cut 6 bases from V and 7 bases from J; bases unmatched to any gene: 9. CDR3 residues: CASRPGQGLRTQYF. CDR3 coding DNA: TGTGCCAGCAGGCCGGGACAGGGACTCCGGACCCAGTACTTC.

The rearrangement links TRBV19 to TRBJ2-1; weak D call: TRBD2 (6 bases). Germline V CDR1 and CDR2: LNHDA, SQIVND (reference sequence). Trimming took off 10 bases at V and 7 bases at J, with 23 bases between the two ends. This CDR3 has 15 amino acids. For the CDR3, the DNA is TGTGCCACCATCCCGGGGGTAGCTAGAGCGAATGAGCAGTTCTTC. Translating it yields CATIPGVARANEQFF.

The chain employs TRBV5-4 and TRBJ2-3; 15 nucleotides match TRBD2. The CDR3 has 17 residues. Germline trimming cut 3 bases from V and 2 bases from J; bases unmatched to any gene: 4. Germline V lookup: CDR1 SGHNT, CDR2 YYREEE (reference sequence). CDR3 nucleotide sequence: TGTGCCAGCAGCTCGGGACTAGCGGGAGGCCACACAGATACGCAGTATTTT. Protein sequence: CASSSGLAGGHTDTQYF.